The entry below gives a single T cell receptor (beta chain) sequence along with its context. Its ends do not fully match the called genes, so a read error is possible. CDR1 and CDR2 from the germline V gene are MNHNS and SASEGT. This CDR3 is 13 amino acids long. The entry originates in a study of spatial heterogeneity in lung cancer. TCRdb recomputed calls from the 5' RACE reads with MiXCR, one row per CDR3 protein. The table shows 95,000 to 130,000 distinct CDR3 sequences, with 9.5% to 15% occurring only once. Time point noted: blood at routine non-recurrence follow-up after resection. Tumor, nontumor lung or frozen PBMC supplied whole RNA, sequenced without sorting.

Sequencing used PBMCs, obtained at follow-up. The clonotype comes from a male donor with early-stage non-small cell lung cancer. The chain employs TRBV6-1 and TRBJ2-3, with 7 bases identical to TRBD2. This chain's CDR3 is CASSTTSKDTQYF. The CDR3 DNA follows: TGTGCCAGCAGTACGACTAGCAAAGATACGCAGTATTTT.